This TCR beta chain was captured by sequencing in a study of blood T cells in healthy people across ages. Study results and limitations: It was held that the diversity estimates obtained from one million T cells were underestimates. Comparison with aged donors showed that long-lived donors had more naive CD4+ cells and higher diversity.

A second roughly 6 to 11 cycle PCR used barcoded and J-beta primers. Using its own MiXCR run on the 5' RACE reads, TCRdb lists one record per CDR3 protein. The sample lists hundreds of thousands of distinct CDR3 sequences, 50% to 65% occurring once. V shed 6 bases and J 1 base; nucleotides not matched to a gene: 6. CDR3 length: 16 residues. From germline, CDR1 is MDHEN and CDR2 SYDVKM. Isolation yielded PBMCs, at least 7 million per sample, in every case. Details on this clonotype: Antigen: not known.

V is TRBV28 and J is TRBJ2-6, with TRBD1 identical over 7 bases. The sequence was obtained from a man older than 75 in good health. Sequencing was carried out using blood. CDR3 loop: CASRRQGTSGANVLTF. The DNA for the CDR3 is TGTGCCAGCAGAAGACAGGGTACTTCTGGGGCCAACGTCCTGACTTTC.